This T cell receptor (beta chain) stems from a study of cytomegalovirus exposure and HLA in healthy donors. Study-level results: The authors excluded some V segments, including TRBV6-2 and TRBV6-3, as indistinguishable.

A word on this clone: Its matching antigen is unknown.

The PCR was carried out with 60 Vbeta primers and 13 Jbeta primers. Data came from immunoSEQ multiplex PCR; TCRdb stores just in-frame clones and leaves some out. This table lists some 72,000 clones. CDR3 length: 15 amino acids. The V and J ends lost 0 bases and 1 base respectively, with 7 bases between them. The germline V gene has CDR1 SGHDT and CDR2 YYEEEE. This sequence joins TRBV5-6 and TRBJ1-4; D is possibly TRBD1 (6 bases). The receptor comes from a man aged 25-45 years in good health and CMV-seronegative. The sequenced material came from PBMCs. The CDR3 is CASSLVQGTNEKLFF. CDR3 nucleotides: TGTGCCAGCAGCTTGGTACAGGGAACTAATGAAAAACTGTTTTTT.